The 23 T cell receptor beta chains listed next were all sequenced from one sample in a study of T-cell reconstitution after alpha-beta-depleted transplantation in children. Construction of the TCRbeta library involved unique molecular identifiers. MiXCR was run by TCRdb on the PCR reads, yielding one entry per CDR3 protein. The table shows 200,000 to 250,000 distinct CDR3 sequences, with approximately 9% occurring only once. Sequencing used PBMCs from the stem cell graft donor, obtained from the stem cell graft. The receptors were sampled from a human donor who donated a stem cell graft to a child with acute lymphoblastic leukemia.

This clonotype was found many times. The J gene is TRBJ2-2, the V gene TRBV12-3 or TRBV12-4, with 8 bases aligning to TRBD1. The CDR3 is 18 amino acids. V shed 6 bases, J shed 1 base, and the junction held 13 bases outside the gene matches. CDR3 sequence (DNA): TGTGCCAGCAGACTCCGCCGTATCGGGACAGGGAACACCGGGGAGCTGTTTTTT. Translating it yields CASRLRRIGTGNTGELFF.

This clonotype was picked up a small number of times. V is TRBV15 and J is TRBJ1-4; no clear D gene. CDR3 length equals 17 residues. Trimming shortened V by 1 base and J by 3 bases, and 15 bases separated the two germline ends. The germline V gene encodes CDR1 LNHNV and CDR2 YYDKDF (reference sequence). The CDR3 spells CATSRVSQNDPNEKLFF. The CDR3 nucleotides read TGTGCCACCAGCAGAGTCTCTCAAAACGACCCTAATGAAAAACTGTTTTTT.

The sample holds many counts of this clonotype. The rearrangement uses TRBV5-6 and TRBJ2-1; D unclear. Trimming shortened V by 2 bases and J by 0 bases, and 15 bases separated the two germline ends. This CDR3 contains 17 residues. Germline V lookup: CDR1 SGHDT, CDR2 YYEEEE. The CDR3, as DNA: TGTGCCAGCAGCTTTGGCCTTCCGGTCGGCTCCTACAATGAGCAGTTCTTC. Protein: CASSFGLPVGSYNEQFF. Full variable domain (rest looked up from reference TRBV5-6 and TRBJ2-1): DAGVTQSPTHLIKTRGQQVTLRCSPKSGHDTVSWYQQALGQGPQFIFQYYEEEERQRGNFPDRFSGHQFPNYSSELNVNALLLGDSALYLCASSFGLPVGSYNEQFFGPGTRLTVL.

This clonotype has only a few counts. CDR3 region: CASFRFTQYF. The CDR3 DNA is TGTGCCAGCTTCCGGTTTACGCAGTATTTT. The gene calls are TRBV2 and TRBJ2-3; no definite D call. Trimming cost V 8 bases and J 8 bases, with 8 bases left between them. The CDR3 contains 10 residues. Germline assignment: CDR1 SNHLY and CDR2 FYNNEI.

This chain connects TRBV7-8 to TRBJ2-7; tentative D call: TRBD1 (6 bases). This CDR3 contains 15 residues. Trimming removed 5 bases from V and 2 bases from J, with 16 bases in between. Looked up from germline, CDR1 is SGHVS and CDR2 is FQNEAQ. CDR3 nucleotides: TGTGCCAGCAGCATAGGACCCGGACAGCCCTACGAGCAGTACTTC. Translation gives CASSIGPGQPYEQYF.

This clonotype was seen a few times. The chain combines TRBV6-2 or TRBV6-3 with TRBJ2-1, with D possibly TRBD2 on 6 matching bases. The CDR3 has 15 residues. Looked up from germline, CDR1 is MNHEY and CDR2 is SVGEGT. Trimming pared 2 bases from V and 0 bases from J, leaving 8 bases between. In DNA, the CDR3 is TGTGCCAGCAGTTACCGGCGGGGCTCCTACAATGAGCAGTTCTTC. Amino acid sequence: CASSYRRGSYNEQFF.

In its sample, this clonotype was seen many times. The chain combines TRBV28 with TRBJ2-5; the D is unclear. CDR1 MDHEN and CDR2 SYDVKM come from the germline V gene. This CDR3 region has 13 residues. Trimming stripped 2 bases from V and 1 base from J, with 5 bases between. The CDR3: CASSLPAQETQYF. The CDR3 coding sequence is TGTGCCAGCAGTTTACCGGCCCAAGAGACCCAGTACTTC.

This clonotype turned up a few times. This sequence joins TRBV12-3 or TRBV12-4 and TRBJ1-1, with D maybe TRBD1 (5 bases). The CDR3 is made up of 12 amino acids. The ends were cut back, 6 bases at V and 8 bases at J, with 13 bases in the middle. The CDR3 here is CASRRGPIEAFF. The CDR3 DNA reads TGTGCCAGCAGACGGGGACCGATCGAAGCTTTCTTT.

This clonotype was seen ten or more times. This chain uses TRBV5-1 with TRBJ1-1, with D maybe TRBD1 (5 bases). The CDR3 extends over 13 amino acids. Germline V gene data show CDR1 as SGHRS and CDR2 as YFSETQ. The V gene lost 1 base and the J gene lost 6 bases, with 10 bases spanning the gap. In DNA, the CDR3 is TGCGCCAGCAGCTTGTCCGGGGGTCCTGAAGCTTTCTTT. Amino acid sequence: CASSLSGGPEAFF. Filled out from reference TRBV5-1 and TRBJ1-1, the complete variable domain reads KAGVTQTPRYLIKTRGQQVTLSCSPISGHRSVSWYQQTPGQGLQFLFEYFSETQRNKGNFPGRFSGRQFSNSRSEMNVSTLELGDSALYLCASSLSGGPEAFFGQGTRLTVV.

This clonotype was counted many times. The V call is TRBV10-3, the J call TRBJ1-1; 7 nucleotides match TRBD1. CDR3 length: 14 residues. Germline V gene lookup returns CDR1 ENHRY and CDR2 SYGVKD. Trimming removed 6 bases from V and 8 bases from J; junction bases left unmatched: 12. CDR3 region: CAIRATGATNEAFF. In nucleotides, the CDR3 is TGTGCCATCAGGGCCACAGGGGCGACTAACGAAGCTTTCTTT.

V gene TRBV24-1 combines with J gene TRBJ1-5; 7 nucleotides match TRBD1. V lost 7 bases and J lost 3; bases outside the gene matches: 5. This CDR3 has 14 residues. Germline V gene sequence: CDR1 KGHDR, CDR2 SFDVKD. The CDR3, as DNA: TGTGCCACCAGCGAGACAGGGCCCAATCAGCCCCAGCATTTT. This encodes CATSETGPNQPQHF.

The CDR3 region has the DNA TGTGCCAGTAATGCCGAGGGGAGTAGCAATCAGCCCCAGCATTTT. Translating it yields CASNAEGSSNQPQHF. The J gene is TRBJ1-5, the V gene TRBV19; a weak D match, TRBD1 (5 bases). Trimming stripped 7 bases from V and 0 bases from J, with 13 bases between. CDR1 is LNHDA, CDR2 SQIVND, per germline (reference sequence). This CDR3 spans 15 amino acids. Looking up the rest from reference TRBV19 and TRBJ1-5 gives the full variable domain: DGGITQSPKYLFRKEGQNVTLSCEQNLNHDAMYWYRQDPGQGLRLIYYSQIVNDFQKGDIAEGYSVSREKKESFPLTVTSAQKNPTAFYLCASNAEGSSNQPQHFGDGTRLSIL.

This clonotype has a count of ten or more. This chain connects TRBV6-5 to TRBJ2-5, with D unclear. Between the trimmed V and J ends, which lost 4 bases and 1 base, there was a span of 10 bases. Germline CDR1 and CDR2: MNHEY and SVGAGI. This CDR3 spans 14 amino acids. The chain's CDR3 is CASSSSESQETQYF. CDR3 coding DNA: TGTGCCAGCAGTTCGTCCGAAAGCCAAGAGACCCAGTACTTC.

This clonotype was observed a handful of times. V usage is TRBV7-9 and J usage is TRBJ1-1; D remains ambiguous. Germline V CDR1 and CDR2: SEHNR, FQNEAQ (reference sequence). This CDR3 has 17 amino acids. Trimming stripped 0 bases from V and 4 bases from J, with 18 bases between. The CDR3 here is CASSLANGGFGGTEAFF. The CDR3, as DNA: TGTGCCAGCAGCTTAGCGAATGGAGGGTTTGGAGGCACTGAAGCTTTCTTT.

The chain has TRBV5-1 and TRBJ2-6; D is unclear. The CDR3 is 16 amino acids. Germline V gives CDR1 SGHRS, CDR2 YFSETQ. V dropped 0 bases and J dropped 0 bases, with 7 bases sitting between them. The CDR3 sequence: CASSLVMGSGANVLTF. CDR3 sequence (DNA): TGCGCCAGCAGCTTGGTAATGGGCTCTGGGGCCAACGTCCTGACTTTC.

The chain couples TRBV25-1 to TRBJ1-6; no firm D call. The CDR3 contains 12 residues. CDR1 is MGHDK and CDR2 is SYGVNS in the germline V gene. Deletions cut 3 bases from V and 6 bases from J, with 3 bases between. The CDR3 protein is CASSDANSPLHF. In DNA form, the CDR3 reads TGTGCCAGCAGTGACGCTAATTCACCCCTCCACTTT.

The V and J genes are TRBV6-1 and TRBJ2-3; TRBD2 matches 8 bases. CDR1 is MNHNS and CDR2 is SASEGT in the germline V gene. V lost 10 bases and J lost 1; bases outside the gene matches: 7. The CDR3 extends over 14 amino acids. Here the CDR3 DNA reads TGTGCCATCTGTAGCGGGGCCGGCACAGATACGCAGTATTTT. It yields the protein CAICSGAGTDTQYF.

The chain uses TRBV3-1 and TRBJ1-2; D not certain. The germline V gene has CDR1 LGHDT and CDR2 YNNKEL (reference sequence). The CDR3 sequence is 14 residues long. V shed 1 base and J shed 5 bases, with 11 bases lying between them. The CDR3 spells CASSQVEQAYGYTF. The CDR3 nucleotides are TGTGCCAGCAGCCAAGTCGAGCAGGCTTATGGCTACACCTTC. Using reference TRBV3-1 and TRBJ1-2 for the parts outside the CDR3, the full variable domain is DTAVSQTPKYLVTQMGNDKSIKCEQNLGHDTMYWYKQDSKKFLKIMFSYNNKELIINETVPNRFSPKSPDKAHLNLHINSLELGDSAVYFCASSQVEQAYGYTFGSGTRLTVV.

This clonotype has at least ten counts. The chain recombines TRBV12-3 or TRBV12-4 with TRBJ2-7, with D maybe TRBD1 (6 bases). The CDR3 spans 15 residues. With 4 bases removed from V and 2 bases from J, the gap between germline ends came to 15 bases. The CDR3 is CASSSGTRLAYEQYF. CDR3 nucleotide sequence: TGTGCCAGCAGTTCCGGGACACGCCTGGCCTACGAGCAGTACTTC.

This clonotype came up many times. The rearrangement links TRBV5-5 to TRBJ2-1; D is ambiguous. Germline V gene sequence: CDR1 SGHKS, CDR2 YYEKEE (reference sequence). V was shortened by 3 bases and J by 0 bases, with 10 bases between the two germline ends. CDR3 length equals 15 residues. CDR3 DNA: TGTGCCAGCAGCTCCACGGGCAGCTCCTACAATGAGCAGTTCTTC. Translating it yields CASSSTGSSYNEQFF.

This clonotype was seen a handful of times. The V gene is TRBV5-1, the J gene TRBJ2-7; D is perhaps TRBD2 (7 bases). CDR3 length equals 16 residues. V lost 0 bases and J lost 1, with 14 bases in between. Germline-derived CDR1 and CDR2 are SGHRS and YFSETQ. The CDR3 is CASSLEGGRLSYEQYF. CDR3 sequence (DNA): TGCGCCAGCAGCTTGGAGGGGGGGCGCTTGTCCTACGAGCAGTACTTC.

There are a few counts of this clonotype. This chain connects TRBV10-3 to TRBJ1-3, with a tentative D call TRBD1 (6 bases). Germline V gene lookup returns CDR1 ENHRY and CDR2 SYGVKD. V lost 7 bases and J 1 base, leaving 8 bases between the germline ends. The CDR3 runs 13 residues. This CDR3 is CAITQGSGNTIYF. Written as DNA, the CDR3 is TGTGCCATCACCCAGGGGTCTGGAAACACCATATATTTT.

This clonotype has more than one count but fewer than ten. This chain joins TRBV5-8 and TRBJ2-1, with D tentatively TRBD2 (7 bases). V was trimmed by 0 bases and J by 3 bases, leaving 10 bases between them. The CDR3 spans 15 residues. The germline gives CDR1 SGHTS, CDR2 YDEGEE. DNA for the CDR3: TGTGCCAGCAGCTTGGGGGGGGGGCACTACAATGAGCAGTTCTTC. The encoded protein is CASSLGGGHYNEQFF.